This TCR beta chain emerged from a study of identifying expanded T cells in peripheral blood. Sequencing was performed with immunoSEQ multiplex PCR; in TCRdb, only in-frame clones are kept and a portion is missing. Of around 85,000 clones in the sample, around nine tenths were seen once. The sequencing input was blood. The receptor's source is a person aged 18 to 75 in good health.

The CDR3: CASSPAGGRTGELFF. The CDR3, as DNA: TGTGCCAGCTCCCCAGCGGGGGGACGGACCGGGGAGCTGTTTTTT. The chain couples TRBV6-5 to TRBJ2-2, with TRBD2 matching over 9 bases. The V and J ends lost 8 bases and 5 bases, in that order; junction bases with no gene match: 9. The CDR3 spans 15 residues. Germline CDR1 and CDR2: MNHEY and SVGAGI.